This T cell receptor (beta chain) was recorded in a study of blood T cells in healthy people across ages. The study, taken as a whole, reports: Compared with aged donors, long-lived donors showed fewer expanded clones, suggesting selection.

Germline V CDR1 and CDR2: MDHEN, SYDVKM. The CDR3 spans 17 residues. V lost 7 bases to trimming and J lost 1 base, with 20 bases between them. Through a sample-barcoded 5' primer and a J-beta primer mix, a second PCR was run for 7 to 11 cycles. From each sample, at least 2.5 million paired-end reads containing CDR3 were obtained. MiXCR, applied by TCRdb to the 5' RACE reads, yields one record per CDR3 protein. Of about 670,000 distinct CDR3 sequences in the sample, approximately 40% were seen once. Note on this clonotype: Its target is unknown.

Sequences were obtained from blood. The clonotype comes from a man at least 80 years old in good health. The chain recombines TRBV28 with TRBJ1-5, with D maybe TRBD1 (6 bases). CDR3 protein: CASNHGGGGQSNQPQHF. CDR3 DNA: TGTGCCAGCAACCATGGGGGGGGCGGTCAGAGCAATCAGCCCCAGCATTTT.